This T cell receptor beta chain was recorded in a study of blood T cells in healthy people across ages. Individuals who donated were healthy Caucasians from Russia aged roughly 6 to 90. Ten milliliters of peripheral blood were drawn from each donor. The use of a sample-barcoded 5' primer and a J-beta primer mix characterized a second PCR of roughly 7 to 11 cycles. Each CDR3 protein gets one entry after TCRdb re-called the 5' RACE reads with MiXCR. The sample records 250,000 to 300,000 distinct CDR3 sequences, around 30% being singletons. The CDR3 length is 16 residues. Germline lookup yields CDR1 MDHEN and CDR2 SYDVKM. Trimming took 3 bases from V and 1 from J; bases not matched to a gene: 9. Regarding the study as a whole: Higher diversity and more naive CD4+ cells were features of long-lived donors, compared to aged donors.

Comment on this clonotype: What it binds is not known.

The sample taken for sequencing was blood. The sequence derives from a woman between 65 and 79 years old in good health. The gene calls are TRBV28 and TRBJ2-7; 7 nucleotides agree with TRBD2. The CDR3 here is CASSFLLEGGSYEQYF. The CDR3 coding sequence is TGTGCCAGCAGTTTCCTCTTGGAGGGAGGGTCCTACGAGCAGTACTTC.